This T cell receptor beta chain was sequenced during a study of identical twins. All donors were healthy, and all were Caucasian. On this clonotype itself: Antigen unknown.

Trimming left V 6 bases short and J 0 bases short, with 15 bases between. This CDR3 is 15 amino acids long. Per the germline V gene, CDR1 is DFQATT and CDR2 is SNEGSKA (reference sequence). Each cDNA held unique molecular identifiers, and template switching gave it a universal primer site. TCRdb reanalysed the 5' RACE reads using MiXCR and keeps one entry per CDR3 protein. The table shows approximately 890,000 distinct CDR3 sequences, with roughly an eighth occurring only once. Whole-study findings and limits: Analyses based on zero insertions could be partly confounded by invariant MAIT and iNKT cells. Twin sharing of out-of-frame TCR alpha was underestimated by models in monozygotic pairs.

This same sample was also part of a study on yellow fever vaccine responses in identical twins.

This clonotype originated in a woman under 30 in good health. V usage is TRBV20-1 and J usage is TRBJ1-5, with a weak D call TRBD1 (5 bases). What was sequenced was PBMCs. CDR3 DNA sequence: TGCAGTGCCCCTGGGGCAGATTATAGCAATCAGCCCCAGCATTTT. Translation gives CSAPGADYSNQPQHF.